The rows below give T cell receptor beta chains drawn from one sample of a study of blood T cell repertoires in COVID-19. Method: immunoSEQ multiplex PCR; TCRdb's copy keeps in-frame clones and lacks some. The repertoire holds a few hundred thousand clones, with approximately 90% as singletons. The sequenced material came from PBMCs or T cells enriched from blood (not recorded which). Receptors originate from a woman in her late teens or twenties who had been exposed to COVID-19. CDR3s include the opening cysteine and the closing phenylalanine or tryptophan. A D gene is named only where the DNA matches it firmly. The listing skips clone size in some rows; elsewhere it reads once, few, many or a size class.

CDR3 | DNA | size | V | length | D | J
CASSETTGYEQYF | TGTGCCAGCAGTGAAACGACAGGTTACGAGCAGTACTTC | - | TRBV2 | 13 | - | TRBJ2-7
CATSDGPGTPRGGYTF | TGTGCCACCAGTGACGGCCCAGGGACTCCCCGGGGTGGCTACACCTTC | - | TRBV24-1 | 16 | - | TRBJ1-2
CASSPGTGASYEQYF | TGCGCCAGCAGCCCCGGGACAGGGGCGTCCTACGAGCAGTACTTC | - | TRBV10-2 | 15 | TRBD1 | TRBJ2-7
CASSLGQGAFTEAFF | TGCGCCAGCAGCCTGGGACAGGGGGCCTTTACTGAAGCTTTCTTT | - | TRBV5-1 | 15 | TRBD1 | TRBJ1-1
CASSLDRSRGYTF | TGTGCCAGCAGCTTAGACAGGTCTAGAGGCTACACCTTC | - | TRBV7-9 | 13 | - | TRBJ1-2
CASSQVRGGATGELFF | TGTGCCAGCAGCCAAGTTCGCGGGGGGGCGACCGGGGAGCTGTTTTTT | - | TRBV4-2 | 16 | TRBD2 | TRBJ2-2
CASSSQQGTKLFF | TGTGCCAGTAGTTCCCAACAGGGAACAAAACTGTTTTTT | - | TRBV19 | 13 | - | TRBJ1-4
CATSIDRTSYGYTF | TGTGCCACCAGCATTGACAGGACCTCCTATGGCTACACCTTC | - | TRBV15 | 14 | - | TRBJ1-2
CASSLSVGSGGTDTQYF | TGTGCCAGCAGCTTATCTGTCGGTTCAGGGGGCACAGATACGCAGTATTTT | few | TRBV13 | 17 | - | TRBJ2-3
CASMGTSGSTDTQYF | TGTGCCAGTATGGGGACTAGCGGGAGCACAGATACGCAGTATTTT | - | TRBV19 | 15 | TRBD2 | TRBJ2-3
CASSWDRENTEAFF | TGTGCCAGCAGTTGGGACAGGGAGAACACTGAAGCTTTCTTT | - | TRBV28 | 14 | TRBD1 | TRBJ1-1
CASSLKFGPLAGPNEQFF | TGTGCCAGCAGCCTCAAATTCGGTCCTCTAGCGGGGCCCAATGAGCAGTTCTTC | - | TRBV9 | 18 | TRBD2 | TRBJ2-1
CASSQAARDISYEQYF | TGCGCCAGCAGCCAAGCGGCACGGGACATCTCCTACGAGCAGTACTTC | - | TRBV4-1 | 16 | - | TRBJ2-7
CASSSRFGLSNQPQHF | TGTGCCAGCAGTTCCCGGTTCGGACTTAGCAATCAGCCCCAGCATTTT | - | TRBV27 | 16 | - | TRBJ1-5
CASSLKGTGTPYNEQFF | TGTGCCAGCAGCTTAAAGGGCACAGGGACCCCATACAATGAGCAGTTCTTC | few | TRBV7-6 | 17 | - | TRBJ2-1
CATSSDRASSGNKETQYF | TGTGCCACCAGCAGCGACAGGGCGTCTAGCGGGAACAAAGAGACCCAGTACTTC | - | TRBV15 | 18 | TRBD2 | TRBJ2-5
CASSQNGPGYQETQYF | TGCGCCAGCAGCCAGAATGGTCCCGGGTACCAAGAGACCCAGTACTTC | - | TRBV5-1 | 16 | - | TRBJ2-5
CASSNGGQVVYEQYF | TGTGCCAGCAGTAACGGCGGACAGGTGGTTTACGAGCAGTACTTC | - | TRBV28 | 15 | TRBD1 | TRBJ2-7
CASSWGNLAGGSYEQYF | TGTGCCAGCAGCTGGGGTAACTTAGCGGGAGGATCCTACGAGCAGTACTTC | - | TRBV7-6 | 17 | TRBD2 | TRBJ2-7
CASSLNNEQFF | TGTGCCAGCTCACTAAACAATGAGCAGTTCTTC | - | TRBV18 | 11 | - | TRBJ2-1
CATRDRIVSTGELFF | TGTGCCACGAGGGACAGGATTGTCTCCACCGGGGAGCTGTTTTTT | - | TRBV28 | 15 | TRBD1 | TRBJ2-2
CASSVGGAGNTIYF | TGTGCCAGCAGCGTAGGGGGAGCTGGAAACACCATATATTTT | few | TRBV9 | 14 | - | TRBJ1-3
CASRQQGRTDTQYF | TGTGCCAGCAGACAACAGGGGAGGACAGATACGCAGTATTTT | once | TRBV6-5 | 14 | - | TRBJ2-3
CASEAGGLGRGYTF | TGCGCCAGCGAAGCCGGGGGATTAGGTCGTGGCTACACCTTC | - | TRBV5-1 | 14 | - | TRBJ1-2
CASSVASGQGAAEAFF | TGTGCCAGCAGCGTAGCTTCTGGACAGGGGGCCGCTGAAGCTTTCTTT | - | TRBV9 | 16 | TRBD1 | TRBJ1-1
CAWSPHLGTALRDGYTF | TGTGCCTGGAGTCCTCACCTCGGGACAGCACTCCGTGATGGCTACACCTTC | - | TRBV30 | 17 | TRBD1 | TRBJ1-2
CASSIPTGKNTEAFF | TGTGCCAGCAGCATTCCGACAGGGAAGAACACTGAAGCTTTCTTT | - | TRBV7-9 | 15 | TRBD1 | TRBJ1-1
CASSLAAGGPTQYF | TGTGCCAGCAGCTTGGCAGCGGGGGGGCCTACGCAGTATTTT | - | TRBV5-5 | 14 | TRBD2 | TRBJ2-3
CASSPMTSGDPSTDTQYF | TGTGCCAGCAGTCCCATGACTAGCGGGGATCCTAGCACAGATACGCAGTATTTT | - | TRBV6-6 | 18 | TRBD2 | TRBJ2-3
CASSPPGGGSYEQYF | TGTGCCAGCAGCCCTCCAGGGGGAGGCTCCTACGAGCAGTACTTC | once | TRBV28 | 15 | - | TRBJ2-7
CASRLLGGSGSYNEQFF | TGTGCCAGCAGACTTCTTGGGGGGAGCGGTTCCTACAATGAGCAGTTCTTC | - | TRBV27 | 17 | - | TRBJ2-1
CASSLRSTDTQYF | TGTGCCAGCAGCCTCCGGAGCACAGATACGCAGTATTTT | - | TRBV2 | 13 | - | TRBJ2-3
CASSRELNTEAFF | TGTGCCAGCAGCCGGGAGCTGAACACTGAAGCTTTCTTT | - | TRBV28 | 13 | - | TRBJ1-1
CASSLNGRGYSPLHF | TGTGCCAGCAGTTTAAACGGCAGGGGGTATTCACCCCTCCACTTT | - | TRBV27 | 15 | TRBD1 | TRBJ1-6
CASSEPSLLAGVETQYF | TGTGCCAGCAGTGAACCATCGTTACTAGCGGGAGTGGAGACCCAGTACTTC | - | TRBV2 | 17 | TRBD2 | TRBJ2-5
CASSSLAGTANF | TGTGCCAGCAGTTCACTAGCGGGAACTGCGAATTTT | - | TRBV28 | 12 | TRBD2 | TRBJ2-3
CASSLTGQPNEKLFF | TGTGCCAGCAGCTTAACGGGACAGCCTAATGAAAAACTGTTTTTT | - | TRBV7-9 | 15 | TRBD1 | TRBJ1-4
CASSFPGTGIREVTEAFF | TGTGCCAGCAGTTTCCCGGGGACAGGGATCCGGGAGGTCACTGAAGCTTTCTTT | once | TRBV28 | 18 | TRBD1 | TRBJ1-1
CASSLLEGAGNTIYF | TGTGCCAGCAGCTTACTTGAAGGGGCTGGAAACACCATATATTTT | - | TRBV7-9 | 15 | - | TRBJ1-3
CASSWGGRGNEQFF | TGTGCCAGCAGTTGGGGCGGGAGGGGCAATGAGCAGTTCTTC | - | TRBV28 | 14 | TRBD2 | TRBJ2-1
CASSLTGTRTEAFF | TGTGCCAGCAGCTTGACAGGAACGAGAACTGAAGCTTTCTTT | - | TRBV5-4 | 14 | - | TRBJ1-1
CASSAQGMNTEAFF | TGTGCCAGCAGCGCCCAGGGAATGAACACTGAAGCTTTCTTT | - | TRBV7-9 | 14 | - | TRBJ1-1
CSVWSGKTEAFF | TGCAGCGTTTGGTCAGGGAAGACTGAAGCTTTCTTT | - | TRBV29-1 | 12 | - | TRBJ1-1
CASSTPFGQAKYEQYF | TGTGCCAGCAGTACCCCATTTGGACAGGCGAAATACGAGCAGTACTTC | - | TRBV2 | 16 | TRBD1 | TRBJ2-7
CASSEGLYGYTF | TGTGCCAGCAGCGAGGGCCTCTATGGCTACACCTTC | - | TRBV5-4 | 12 | - | TRBJ1-2